What follows describes a single T cell receptor (beta chain). Antigen specificity is unknown. A junction boundary mismatches the germline segment, possibly from a read error. This sample is drawn from a study of vaccination and CD4 T cells after COVID-19. This sample's treatment: approximately nine-day PBMC culture with coronavirus spike peptide pools or control peptides (ViraFEST assay). There are 15 residues in the CDR3. Germline CDR1 SGHTA, CDR2 FQGNSA. The assay that was used to sequence DNA from cultured CD4+ T cells was the Oncomine TCR Beta short-read assay. TCRdb called the PCR reads again in MiXCR, with one record for every CDR3 protein. The repertoire holds 9,000 to 13,000 distinct CDR3 sequences, with roughly 26% as singletons.

The source of this sequence is a human donor who had recovered from COVID-19. The chain links TRBV7-2 to TRBJ2-6; D possibly corresponds to TRBD1 (5 bases). The specimen comprised CD4+ T cells from blood, cultured in vitro, sampled after SARS-CoV-2 vaccination. The CDR3 DNA sequence: TGTGCCAGCAGCTTGACACTCTCTGGGGCCAGCGTCCTGACTTTC. Translating gives CASSLTLSGASVLTF.